This TCR beta chain stems from a study of immune evolution from preneoplasia to lung adenocarcinoma. Only in-frame clones appear in the TCRdb table, and some are missing; sequencing was by immunoSEQ multiplex PCR. The data hold around 4,500 clones, with approximately 82% observed a single time. Study findings and constraints: Later-stage lesions seemingly showed higher T cell density and diversity than normal lung.

Comment on this clone: Its cognate antigen is unknown.

The CDR3 contains 17 residues. CDR1 and CDR2 from the germline V gene are MNHEY and SMNVEV (reference sequence). The germline V and J ends were trimmed by 2 bases and 0 bases, with 15 bases remaining between them. This sequence originates from a person between 65 and 79 years old with lung adenocarcinoma. Input material: FFPE lung adenocarcinoma in situ tissue. The V and J genes are TRBV27 and TRBJ2-3, with D possibly TRBD2 on 5 matching bases. The CDR3 DNA reads as TGTGCCAGCAGTTTAAGGCTAGCCGTATCTAGCACAGATACGCAGTATTTT. It specifies CASSLRLAVSSTDTQYF.